Here is one TCR beta chain with its context. Sequencing used immunoSEQ multiplex PCR; TCRdb keeps in-frame clones, though not all of them. Here the sample spans more than 130,000 clones, around nine tenths being singletons. Germline V gene lookup returns CDR1 SGHRS and CDR2 YFSETQ. Trimming removed 0 bases from V and 9 bases from J; junction bases left unmatched: 14. The CDR3 is made up of 17 amino acids. The data derive from a study of blood T cell repertoires in COVID-19. This clonotype was obtained from a middle-aged woman with acute or convalescent COVID-19. This chain connects TRBV5-1 to TRBJ2-1; TRBD2 matches 8 bases. What was sequenced was peripheral blood. DNA for the CDR3: TGCGCCAGCAGCTTGGGGGGGACTAGTTTCGCGGATGGTGAGCAGTTCTTC. Amino acids: CASSLGGTSFADGEQFF.